Described below is a single TCR beta chain sequence and its context. Its antigen remains unknown. This sample was taken from a study of vaccination and CD4 T cells after COVID-19. Cultured CD4+ T-cell DNA underwent Oncomine TCR Beta short-read sequencing. TCRdb used MiXCR to reprocess the PCR reads, holding one entry per CDR3 protein. The profile shows approximately 8,800 distinct CDR3 sequences, about 61% of them singletons. Stated treatment: roughly 10-day PBMC culture with coronavirus spike peptide pools or control peptides (ViraFEST assay). Positive PCR dates covered March to December 2020, before US Alpha, Beta and Delta variants. The CDR3 spans 14 residues. V lost 6 bases to trimming and J lost 1 base, with 13 bases between them. Germline values: CDR1 DFQATT, CDR2 SNEGSKA (reference sequence).

The chain couples TRBV20-1 to TRBJ1-5, with a weak D call TRBD1 (5 bases). Sequenced: CD4+ T cells from blood, cultured in vitro. This TCR derives from a human donor who had recovered from COVID-19. CDR3 DNA: TGCAGTGCGCCAAAGGGGCAAAGCAATCAGCCCCAGCATTTT. Its protein is CSAPKGQSNQPQHF.